Listed below are T cell receptor beta chains from one sample, sequenced in a study of technical replicates of blood from several donors. Some clones are missing from TCRdb's copy, which holds only in-frame ones; the method was immunoSEQ multiplex PCR. Of under 15,000 clones listed, around 79% are singletons. Sequencing used PBMCs. The receptors come from a human donor in good health. CDR3s include the opening cysteine and the closing phenylalanine or tryptophan.

V gene: TRBV7-9; CDR3 protein: CASSAPGQGTTEAFF
V gene: TRBV6-6; CDR3 protein: CASSAPGQGIYEQYF
V gene: TRBV4-1; CDR3 protein: CASSQGHRSTEAFF
V gene: TRBV5-4; CDR3 protein: CASSLAGSGNTGELFF
V gene: TRBV4-1; CDR3 protein: CASSQDPGEPYNEQFF
V gene: TRBV6-5; CDR3 protein: CASSGGGRTYEQYF
V gene: TRBV11-2; CDR3 protein: CASSSSGTPYEQYF
V gene: TRBV7-9; CDR3 protein: CASNPAGSGANVLTF
V gene: TRBV7-9; CDR3 protein: CASSRLATQETQYF
V gene: TRBV27; CDR3 protein: CASRQGPSYEQYF
V gene: TRBV4-2; CDR3 protein: CASSQVSRQGSYNEQFF
V gene: TRBV9; CDR3 protein: CASSKGLATFTDTQYF
V gene: TRBV27; CDR3 protein: CASRKQDGYEQYF
V gene: TRBV6-5; CDR3 protein: CASSYSAGWNEQFF
V gene: TRBV18; CDR3 protein: CASSRFRSATNEKLFF
V gene: TRBV11-3; CDR3 protein: CASSSYSGTTTDTQYF
V gene: TRBV6-5; CDR3 protein: CASSTYGPGSYEQYF
V gene: TRBV7-2; CDR3 protein: CASSIDQRGVTDTQYF
V gene: TRBV6-6; CDR3 protein: CASSLPGQGQETQYF
V gene: TRBV19; CDR3 protein: CASSAGTGGRGYTF